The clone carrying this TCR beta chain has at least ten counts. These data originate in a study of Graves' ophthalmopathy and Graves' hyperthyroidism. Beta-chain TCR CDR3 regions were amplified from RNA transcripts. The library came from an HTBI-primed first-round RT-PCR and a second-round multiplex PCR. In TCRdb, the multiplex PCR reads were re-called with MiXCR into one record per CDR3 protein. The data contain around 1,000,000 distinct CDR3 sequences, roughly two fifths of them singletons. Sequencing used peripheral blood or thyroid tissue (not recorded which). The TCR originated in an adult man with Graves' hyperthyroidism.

The CDR3 coding sequence is TGCAGTGCTAGAGCAATGGGCACCTTC. Translating it yields CSARAMGTF. This sequence joins TRBV20-1 and TRBJ1-2; D gene ambiguous. This CDR3 has 9 residues. Between the trimmed V and J ends, which lost 1 base and 13 bases, there was a span of 7 bases. The V gene's germline CDR1 is DFQATT and CDR2 SNEGSKA (reference sequence).